The clone carrying this TCR beta chain was recorded many times. These data belong to a study of regulatory T cells in long-lasting Graves disease. As to time point: persistent/refractory GD, antithyroid drugs over 5 years with positive TRAb. From RNA extracted from PBMCs, the TCR library was made. This CDR3 region has 14 residues. Per the germline V gene, CDR1 is MDHEN and CDR2 is SYDVKM. The V end lost 3 bases, the J end lost 3 bases, and 12 bases lay between the germline ends. Sequencing libraries for TCR beta were prepared with iRepertoire HTBI primers and Arm-PCR of CDR3 regions. Using its own MiXCR run on the multiplex PCR reads, TCRdb lists one record per CDR3 protein. The sample records around 400,000 distinct CDR3 sequences, roughly 21% being singletons.

The sample was peripheral blood mononuclear cells (PBMCs), taken when the disease was refractory, from a patient treated with antithyroid drugs. This rearrangement joins TRBV28 to TRBJ2-7, with D tentatively TRBD1 or TRBD2 (5 bases each). The TCR comes from a female donor with Graves disease. This CDR3 is CASSLGERIYEQYF. Written as DNA, the CDR3 is TGTGCCAGCAGTTTGGGGGAGAGGATCTACGAGCAGTACTTC.